This TCR beta chain was captured in a study of shared clonotypes between healthy human individuals. General study findings and limits: Memory subsets generally showed smaller estimated richness than naive subsets did. Sharing across a handful of donors was seen in around 5% of naive CD4 clonotypes.

It was across several immunoSEQ plates that each subset's genomic DNA was evenly split. Sequencing was performed with immunoSEQ multiplex PCR; in TCRdb, only in-frame clones are kept and a portion is missing. The sample includes around 1.9 million clones, about 93% of them seen just once. This CDR3 region has 16 residues. Trimming stripped 0 bases from V and 1 base from J, with 10 bases between. CDR1 and CDR2 from the germline V gene are MNHNY and SVGAGI (reference sequence). In the case of this clone: The antigen remains unidentified.

The naive CD8 population came from CD45RO-negative cells selected for CCR7, without terminally differentiated effector memory CD45RA+ cells. Only Caucasian adults living in Nashville, Tennessee made up the donor group. The receptor comes from a man in his late teens or twenties in good health. Some clones in this sample may be carry-over from other donors' samples. Source material: naive CD8+ T cells from PBMCs. The chain joins TRBV6-6 to TRBJ1-5; D is unresolved. In DNA form, the CDR3 reads TGTGCCAGCAGTTACTCTGGGTTTGGAAGCAATCAGCCCCAGCATTTT. Residues: CASSYSGFGSNQPQHF.